Listed here are 28 T cell receptor beta chains from one sample, sequenced in a study of T cell repertoires in cytomegalovirus infection. One entry per CDR3 protein results from TCRdb running MiXCR on the reads. The sample lists a few hundred thousand distinct CDR3 sequences, around a sixth seen once, with approximately 10% in the top ten. Sequenced material: PBMCs. The receptors derive from a human donor in good health (CMV status not recorded). Some clones in this sample may be carry-over from other donors' samples.

This clonotype has only one observation. The V call is TRBV20-1, the J call TRBJ2-1; D call uncertain. Between the trimmed V and J ends, which lost 6 bases and 0 bases, there was a span of 15 bases. Germline values: CDR1 DFQATT, CDR2 SNEGSKA (reference sequence). This CDR3 has 15 amino acids. The CDR3 nucleotides read TGCAGTGCCCCGACGAGACGAAGCTCCTACAATGAGCAGTTCTTC. This translates into CSAPTRRSSYNEQFF.

The V and J genes are TRBV10-3 and TRBJ1-1; possible D gene TRBD1, 6 bases. The CDR3 covers 14 residues. The V and J ends lost 3 bases and 6 bases respectively, with 14 bases between them. Germline lookup yields CDR1 ENHRY and CDR2 SYGVKD. CDR3 coding DNA: TGTGCCATCAGTGACGAAGGGGGGTTAGCTGAAGCTTTCTTT. Its protein is CAISDEGGLAEAFF.

This clonotype appeared a few times. The chain combines TRBV19 with TRBJ2-7; no clear D. The V and J ends lost 4 bases and 3 bases respectively, with 13 bases between them. Germline CDR1 and CDR2: LNHDA and SQIVND (reference sequence). CDR3 length equals 14 residues. CDR3 amino acids: CASSRSSPGYEQYF. The CDR3 DNA sequence: TGTGCCAGTAGTAGGAGCTCGCCAGGCTACGAGCAGTACTTC.

About this clonotype: A clone one base away is much larger, so this may be a read error. Here the CDR3 omits its conserved ending phenylalanine or tryptophan, so a read error is the likely source. The V call is TRBV12-3 or TRBV12-4, the J call TRBJ2-7, with 7 positions matching TRBD2. Trimming removed 5 bases from V and 3 bases from J; junction bases left unmatched: 10. The length of the CDR3 is 15 residues. The CDR3 region is CASSPTGTIVYEQYL. The DNA of the CDR3 is TGTGCCAGCAGTCCCACCGGGACTATCGTCTACGAGCAGTACCTC.

This clonotype showed up just a few times. V is TRBV28 and J is TRBJ1-5, with 9 bases lining up with TRBD1. This CDR3 region has 15 residues. J gave up 2 bases and V 4 bases, and 3 bases lay outside the gene matches. Germline CDR1 is MDHEN and CDR2 is SYDVKM. CDR3 region: CASSSRTGGNQPQHF. The CDR3 nucleotides read TGTGCCAGCAGTTCCCGGACAGGGGGCAATCAGCCCCAGCATTTT.

In its sample, this clonotype was seen many times. This rearrangement joins TRBV7-2 to TRBJ2-5; no clear D gene. The CDR3 loop spans 13 amino acids. Germline CDR1 SGHTA, CDR2 FQGNSA. V gave up 3 bases and J gave up 1 base, with 6 bases separating them. CDR3 DNA: TGTGCCAGCAGCTTTTACAGCCAAGAGACCCAGTACTTC. Protein sequence: CASSFYSQETQYF. The whole variable domain, filled in from reference TRBV7-2 and TRBJ2-5, reads GAGVSQSPSNKVTEKGKDVELRCDPISGHTALYWYRQSLGQGLEFLIYFQGNSAPDKSGLPSDRFSAERTGGSVSTLTIQRTQQEDSAVYLCASSFYSQETQYFGPGTRLLVL.

The chain employs TRBV19 and TRBJ2-5, with D possibly TRBD2 on 6 matching bases. Germline CDR1 reads LNHDA; CDR2 reads SQIVND (reference sequence). The V end was cut by 1 base, the J end by 2 bases, with 17 bases between. The CDR3 has 17 residues. This CDR3 is CASSIVPVVSGQETQYF. DNA for the CDR3: TGTGCCAGTAGTATAGTCCCTGTGGTTAGCGGACAAGAGACCCAGTACTTC.

The chain employs TRBV14 and TRBJ1-6; D may be TRBD1 (6 bases). This CDR3 is 12 amino acids long. The V and J ends lost 7 bases and 8 bases respectively, with 9 bases between them. Germline loops: CDR1 SGHDN, CDR2 FVKESK. The CDR3 loop reads CASTAGDSPLHF. The CDR3 nucleotides are TGTGCCAGCACAGCAGGGGATTCACCCCTCCACTTT.

Many counts were recorded for this clonotype. The chain is built from TRBV12-3 or TRBV12-4 and TRBJ1-4; possible D gene TRBD1, 5 bases. The CDR3 totals 19 residues. Trimming pared 4 bases from V and 0 bases from J, leaving 21 bases between. The CDR3 protein is CASSSRAGSLHATNEKLFF. CDR3 nucleotide sequence: TGTGCCAGCAGTTCCCGGGCAGGGTCCCTCCATGCAACTAATGAAAAACTGTTTTTT.

The rearrangement joins TRBV7-2 to TRBJ1-2; a weak D match, TRBD1 (6 bases). Trimming took off 1 base at V and 7 bases at J, with 22 bases between the two ends. CDR1 SGHTA and CDR2 FQGNSA come from the germline V gene. This CDR3 has 17 residues. CDR3 residues: CASSLVVGQGGYGGYTF. DNA of the CDR3: TGTGCCAGCAGCTTAGTTGTCGGACAAGGGGGTTACGGTGGCTACACCTTC.

This clonotype was observed a few times. The CDR3 loop is CASSKRLVYNEQFF. The CDR3 bases are TGTGCCAGCAGTAAGAGACTAGTATACAATGAGCAGTTCTTC. The rearrangement links TRBV12-3 or TRBV12-4 to TRBJ2-1, with TRBD2 as a possible D gene (6 bases). V gave up 5 bases and J gave up 4 bases, with 12 bases separating them. The CDR3 runs to 14 residues.

Only a few counts were recorded for this clonotype. The V call is TRBV30, the J call TRBJ2-5; perhaps TRBD1 as D (5 bases). V shed 1 base and J shed 4 bases, with 13 bases lying between them. The CDR3 loop spans 14 amino acids. Germline CDR1 GTSNPN, CDR2 SVGIG (reference sequence). CDR3 DNA sequence: TGTGCCTGGAGTGGGGGCACTCTTCGAGAGACCCAGTACTTC. It codes for CAWSGGTLRETQYF. Full variable domain (outside the CDR3, taken from reference TRBV30 and TRBJ2-5): SQTIHQWPATLVQPVGSPLSLECTVEGTSNPNLYWYRQAAGRGLQLLFYSVGIGQISSEVPQNLSASRPQDRQFILSSKKLLLSDSGFYLCAWSGGTLRETQYFGPGTRLLVL.

This clonotype has more than one count but fewer than ten. The chain combines TRBV12-3 or TRBV12-4 with TRBJ1-1, with 8 bases that match TRBD1. Germline trimming cut 6 bases from V and 4 bases from J; bases unmatched to any gene: 7. This CDR3 is built from 14 residues. The CDR3 sequence is CASSSTGAVTEAFF. The CDR3 DNA sequence: TGTGCCAGCAGCTCGACAGGGGCCGTCACTGAAGCTTTCTTT.

This clonotype was seen a few times. The chain is built from TRBV7-2 and TRBJ2-7; 12 bases are shared with TRBD2. The trim removed 5 bases at V and 5 bases at J, leaving 4 bases unmatched. There are 14 residues in the CDR3. The germline V gene has CDR1 SGHTA and CDR2 FQGNSA. Here the CDR3 reads CASSETSGRNEQYF. The CDR3 bases are TGTGCCAGCAGCGAAACTAGCGGGAGGAACGAGCAGTACTTC. The variable domain in full, completed from reference TRBV7-2 and TRBJ2-7, reads GAGVSQSPSNKVTEKGKDVELRCDPISGHTALYWYRQSLGQGLEFLIYFQGNSAPDKSGLPSDRFSAERTGGSVSTLTIQRTQQEDSAVYLCASSETSGRNEQYFGPGTRLTVT.

There are a few counts of this clonotype. This chain connects TRBV27 to TRBJ2-1; 8 bases are a match to TRBD2. This CDR3 is 14 amino acids long. The germline gives CDR1 MNHEY, CDR2 SMNVEV (reference sequence). Unmatched junction bases numbered 10, after V lost 11 bases and J lost 4 bases. The CDR3 DNA sequence: TGTGCCGCCAGCGGGGGAGGGGTATACAATGAGCAGTTCTTC. The encoded protein is CAASGGGVYNEQFF.

This chain uses TRBV20-1 with TRBJ2-5; D not resolved. Per the germline V gene, CDR1 is DFQATT and CDR2 is SNEGSKA (reference sequence). The CDR3 runs 13 residues. The V end lost 5 bases, the J end lost 1 base, and 11 bases lay between the germline ends. The CDR3 DNA reads TGCAGTGCTTTTGTAGGTGTCCAAGAGACCCAGTACTTC. This sequence encodes CSAFVGVQETQYF.

This clonotype was recorded many times. V is TRBV7-8 and J is TRBJ2-3; 8 positions agree with TRBD2. Germline V gives CDR1 SGHVS, CDR2 FQNEAQ. There are 18 residues in the CDR3. After removal of 2 bases from V and 6 bases from J, the junction contained 16 bases not matched to a gene. The CDR3 DNA follows: TGTGCCAGCAGCTTATCCGGGTACGGCGGGGGGAGCCGGGATACGCAGTATTTT. Its translation: CASSLSGYGGGSRDTQYF.

This clonotype was seen at least ten times. The chain is built from TRBV25-1 and TRBJ2-3; no reliable D call. This CDR3 region has 12 residues. V was trimmed by 4 bases and J by 1 base, leaving 3 bases between them. Germline CDR1 reads MGHDK; CDR2 reads SYGVNS. As DNA, the CDR3 is TGTGCCAGCAGTGCACGCACAGATACGCAGTATTTT. It codes for CASSARTDTQYF. The variable domain in full, completed from reference TRBV25-1 and TRBJ2-3, reads EADIYQTPRYLVIGTGKKITLECSQTMGHDKMYWYQQDPGMELHLIHYSYGVNSTEKGDLSSESTVSRIRTEHFPLTLESARPSHTSQYLCASSARTDTQYFGPGTRLTVL.

The sample holds a few counts of this clonotype. A read error may account for a junction end that differs from germline. The chain employs TRBV10-3 and TRBJ2-7; D remains ambiguous. This CDR3 spans 14 amino acids. Germline CDR1 ENHRY, CDR2 SYGVKD. The CDR3 region has the DNA TGTGCCATCAGTGAGTCGATGACCCCAGAAGATATTGAGTTC. Residues: CAISESMTPEDIEF.

In its sample, this clonotype was seen many times. The chain has TRBV19 and TRBJ2-3, with 7 nucleotides matching TRBD1. Germline lookup yields CDR1 LNHDA and CDR2 SQIVND (reference sequence). V trimming: 6 bases; J trimming: 0 bases; junction bases outside the gene matches: 6. This CDR3 is 15 amino acids long. In nucleotides, the CDR3 is TGTGCCAGTAGCATGACAGGGCCCAGCACAGATACGCAGTATTTT. Its translation is CASSMTGPSTDTQYF.

This clonotype has a count of ten or more. The V call is TRBV7-9, the J call TRBJ2-2, with 8 bases lining up with TRBD1. This CDR3 has 13 residues. Trimming at V came to 10 bases and at J to 7 bases, leaving 8 bases not matched to a gene. Germline CDR1 is SEHNR and CDR2 is FQNEAQ (reference sequence). The CDR3 DNA is TGTGCCACCGCGGTGACAGGGGTCGGGGAGCTGTTTTTT. Its translation is CATAVTGVGELFF.

This clonotype was counted only a few times. The genes are TRBV4-1 and TRBJ2-1; tentatively, D is TRBD2 (6 bases). Trimming took off 1 base at V and 7 bases at J, with 14 bases between the two ends. This CDR3 spans 15 amino acids. Per the germline V gene, CDR1 is MGHRA and CDR2 is YSYEKL. Written as DNA, the CDR3 is TGCGCCAGCAGCCAAGTCCCTAGCGAGATTAATGAGCAGTTCTTC. Protein product: CASSQVPSEINEQFF.

Only a few counts were recorded for this clonotype. This chain uses TRBV28 with TRBJ1-5; D is ambiguous. This CDR3 contains 13 residues. V lost 5 bases, J lost 4 bases, and 9 bases lay in between. Germline V lookup: CDR1 MDHEN, CDR2 SYDVKM. The CDR3 is CASSRRMNQPQHF. The CDR3 bases are TGTGCCAGCAGTCGCAGGATGAATCAGCCCCAGCATTTT. The full variable domain, in which reference TRBV28 and TRBJ1-5 provide the parts outside the CDR3, is DVKVTQSSRYLVKRTGEKVFLECVQDMDHENMFWYRQDPGLGLRLIYFSYDVKMKEKGDIPEGYSVSREKKERFSLILESASTNQTSMYLCASSRRMNQPQHFGDGTRLSIL.

This clonotype occurred a few times. The J gene is TRBJ1-1, the V gene TRBV20-1; no clear D. CDR3 length: 14 amino acids. Trimming pared 0 bases from V and 1 base from J, leaving 9 bases between. The V gene's germline CDR1 is DFQATT and CDR2 SNEGSKA (reference sequence). Here the CDR3 reads CSAREPRGNTEAFF. The CDR3 DNA sequence: TGCAGTGCTAGAGAGCCGCGGGGGAACACTGAAGCTTTCTTT.

This clonotype was seen repeatedly, ten times or more. This CDR3 is CASSPQERREQYF. The CDR3 DNA follows: TGTGCCAGCAGCCCCCAGGAGAGGCGCGAGCAGTACTTC. This chain connects TRBV7-8 to TRBJ2-7; the D is unclear. Germline V gene sequence: CDR1 SGHVS, CDR2 FQNEAQ. The CDR3 spans 13 residues. The V and J ends lost 5 bases and 6 bases respectively, with 14 bases between them.

This clonotype was detected only a few times. The chain links TRBV7-9 to TRBJ2-2, with D maybe TRBD2 (5 bases). Germline V gene data show CDR1 as SEHNR and CDR2 as FQNEAQ (reference sequence). V gave up 5 bases and J gave up 0 bases, with 19 bases separating them. This CDR3 is 18 amino acids long. The CDR3 spells CASSPPGWGAANTGELFF. In DNA, the CDR3 is TGTGCCAGCAGCCCCCCCGGATGGGGAGCCGCGAACACCGGGGAGCTGTTTTTT.

This clonotype was counted at least ten times. DNA of the CDR3: TGTGCCAGCAGTTACGGAGGGTCTGTGAAGACCCAGTACTTC. Translating it yields CASSYGGSVKTQYF. V is TRBV6-5 and J is TRBJ2-5; possibly TRBD2 for D (6 bases). V dropped 2 bases and J dropped 6 bases, with 13 bases sitting between them. Per germline, CDR1 MNHEY and CDR2 SVGAGI. The CDR3 runs to 14 residues.

This clonotype was recorded many times. The chain carries TRBV12-3 or TRBV12-4 and TRBJ1-3; TRBD1 agrees at 7 bases. The CDR3 totals 18 residues. The junction had 11 bases not matched to a gene; V was cut back by 3 bases and J by 0 bases. DNA for the CDR3: TGTGCCAGCAGTTTTGGGCACAGGGGTCGCGCCTCTGGAAACACCATATATTTT. This encodes CASSFGHRGRASGNTIYF.